One T cell receptor beta chain is described in this entry. Its cognate antigen is unknown. The sample originates from a study of OX40 agonist ivuxolimab in advanced cancers. The overall study: Prior anti-PD-1, anti-PD-L1 or anti-CTLA-4 therapy was allowed; approximately 41% had some. One patient with hepatocellular carcinoma and two with cutaneous melanoma, three in all, had partial responses. General study results and limits: Some of the nonresponding patients also showed low levels of normalized T-cell clonal expansion. At doses 0.1 to 3.0 mg/kg, CD4+ and CD8+ clones expanded.

Libraries were prepared by immunoSEQ multiplex PCR; TCRdb keeps only in-frame clonotypes and omits some of them. Among about 10,000 clones listed, roughly two thirds were seen once. The trim removed 5 bases at V and 7 bases at J, leaving 7 bases unmatched. The CDR3 extends over 14 amino acids. Germline V CDR1 and CDR2: MNHGY, SVAAGI. This receptor was identified in an adult with an advanced solid tumor such as melanoma, head and neck, liver or kidney cancer. The sequencing here drew on CD4+ or CD8+ T cells sorted from blood, taken in a trial of the OX40 agonist ivuxolimab. The chain employs TRBV6-9 and TRBJ2-7; TRBD2 agrees at 11 bases. CDR3 nucleotides: TGTGCCAGCAGTGAACCTAGCGGGAGGAAGGAGCAGTACTTC. The encoded protein is CASSEPSGRKEQYF.